The 21 T cell receptor beta chains presented below share a single source sample, sequenced in a study of post-analysis software for immune sequencing data. Whole-study findings and limits: In patients, TRBV5-6, TRBV5-1 and TRBV20-1 belonged to roughly 5 TRBV segments found more frequently than in controls.

Prepared TCR beta cDNA libraries contained unique molecular identifiers. TCRdb re-analysed the PCR reads in MiXCR, keeping a single row per CDR3 protein. The table records about 460,000 distinct CDR3 sequences, around 40% of them present only once. The antigens for these receptors are not known. Specimen: blood. These receptors came from a girl between 5 and 17 years old with multiple sclerosis.

The chain recombines TRBV12-5 with TRBJ2-1, with D possibly being TRBD2 (5 bases). Germline assignment: CDR1 LGHNT and CDR2 FRNRAP. With 10 bases removed from V and 3 bases from J, the gap between germline ends came to 16 bases. The CDR3 is made up of 14 amino acids. CDR3 in amino acids: CANCLDWNYNEQFF. DNA of the CDR3: TGTGCTAATTGCTTGGACTGGAACTACAATGAGCAGTTCTTC.

This rearrangement joins TRBV7-8 to TRBJ2-1, with D possibly called TRBD1 or TRBD2 (5 bases each). V was cut by 1 base and J by 0 bases, with 7 bases left in between. Germline CDR1 and CDR2: SGHVS and FQNEAQ. The length of the CDR3 is 15 residues. The CDR3 loop reads CASSLVGTSYNEQFF. CDR3 DNA sequence: TGTGCCAGCAGCTTAGTGGGGACCTCCTACAATGAGCAGTTCTTC.

CDR3 protein: CASSQPTGGQETQYF. The CDR3 DNA is TGCGCCAGCAGCCAACCGACCGGGGGCCAAGAGACCCAGTACTTC. The rearrangement links TRBV4-1 to TRBJ2-5, with D possibly being TRBD2 (6 bases). The V gene's germline CDR1 is MGHRA and CDR2 YSYEKL. The CDR3 is made up of 15 amino acids. V lost 2 bases and J lost 1, with 11 bases in between.

This clonotype turned up a few times. The chain is built from TRBV6-6 and TRBJ2-7, with 8 nucleotides matching TRBD2. After removal of 5 bases from V and 2 bases from J, the junction contained 8 bases not matched to a gene. From germline, CDR1 is MNHNY and CDR2 SVGAGI (reference sequence). The CDR3 sequence is 15 residues long. DNA for the CDR3: TGTGCCAGCAGTACCCGACTAGCGCATCCCTACGAGCAGTACTTC. It specifies CASSTRLAHPYEQYF.

This clonotype appeared a few times. V and J are TRBV29-1 and TRBJ2-3; D ambiguous. Deletions cut 7 bases from V and 0 bases from J, with 8 bases between. The CDR3 spans 12 residues. CDR1 and CDR2 (germline): SQVTM, ANQGSEA. The CDR3 region has the DNA TGCAGCGCGATAAAAAGCACAGATACGCAGTATTTT. It specifies CSAIKSTDTQYF.

V usage is TRBV28 and J usage is TRBJ1-5; 9 bases match TRBD1. After removal of 5 bases from V and 5 bases from J, the junction contained 10 bases not matched to a gene. Germline-derived CDR1 and CDR2 are MDHEN and SYDVKM. The CDR3 sequence is 16 residues long. The CDR3 region has the DNA TGTGCCAGCAGTCTAAGCAAGGGACAGGGCTATCAGCCCCAGCATTTT. Protein sequence: CASSLSKGQGYQPQHF.

This clonotype was seen a few times. The V gene is TRBV10-3, the J gene TRBJ2-2, with 10 bases aligning to TRBD1. CDR1 and CDR2 (germline): ENHRY, SYGVKD. V dropped 10 bases and J dropped 5; count of bases not matched to a gene: 13. There are 16 residues in the CDR3. The CDR3 sequence: CATNIHQDRGTGELFF. In nucleotides, the CDR3 is TGTGCCACCAATATTCACCAGGACAGGGGGACCGGGGAGCTGTTTTTT.

This clonotype was observed a few times. Relative to the germline gene, one junction end is altered; a read error may explain this. The chain uses TRBV28 and TRBJ2-1; D possibly corresponds to TRBD1 (8 bases). Germline CDR1 and CDR2: MDHEN and SYDVKM. This CDR3 has 18 residues. The CDR3 sequence is CASSPPPHRGGLWNEQFF. The CDR3 nucleotides are TGTGCCAGCAGCCCCCCCCCACACAGGGGGGGTTTGTGGAATGAACAGTTCTTC.

The genes are TRBV29-1 and TRBJ2-1, with 12 bases fitting TRBD2. CDR1 is SQVTM, CDR2 ANQGSEA, per germline. CDR3 size: 17 residues. Losses at the gene ends were 2 bases for V and 0 bases for J; bases not matched to a gene: 5. The CDR3 loop is CSVEPASGGASYNEQFF. For the CDR3, the DNA is TGCAGCGTTGAACCGGCTAGCGGGGGGGCCTCCTACAATGAGCAGTTCTTC.

This chain connects TRBV2 to TRBJ2-3; 7 bases agree with TRBD2. Trimming at V came to 10 bases and at J to 2 bases, leaving 6 bases not matched to a gene. Germline values: CDR1 SNHLY, CDR2 FYNNEI. The length of the CDR3 is 13 residues. The CDR3 loop reads CATGLVPTDTQYF. CDR3 bases: TGTGCCACCGGACTAGTTCCCACAGATACGCAGTATTTT.

V and J are TRBV7-2 and TRBJ2-5; 7 bases align to TRBD1. Germline V gene lookup returns CDR1 SGHTA and CDR2 FQGNSA. The J segment lost 4 bases and the V segment lost 5 bases, leaving 4 bases of the junction unmatched. The CDR3 length is 13 residues. In DNA, the CDR3 is TGTGCCAGCAGCCTTTACAGGGGAGAGACCCAGTACTTC. Its translation is CASSLYRGETQYF.

This clonotype came up a few times. V and J are TRBV5-6 and TRBJ2-5, with D tentatively TRBD1 (5 bases). The assigned J gene may be wrong: the sequence end matches TRBJ2-7 better. CDR3 size: 14 residues. Germline values: CDR1 SGHDT, CDR2 YYEEEE. CDR3 in DNA: TGTGCCAGCAGCTCGCCGACGGCAGGGTACGAGCAGTACTTC. Its translation: CASSSPTAGYEQYF.

This clonotype was counted between two and nine times. CDR3 protein: CASSLGLGSGNEQFF. CDR3 nucleotide sequence: TGTGCCAGCAGTCTTGGACTAGGGTCTGGCAATGAGCAGTTCTTC. This rearrangement joins TRBV6-5 to TRBJ2-1, with 7 bases matching TRBD2. CDR1 is MNHEY, CDR2 SVGAGI, per germline. V was pared by 5 bases and J by 6 bases, with 10 bases of the junction left unmatched. There are 15 residues in the CDR3.

A few counts support this clonotype. The chain links TRBV7-9 to TRBJ1-2; 7 bases align to TRBD1. The CDR3 totals 16 residues. Germline CDR1 SEHNR, CDR2 FQNEAQ (reference sequence). With 4 bases clipped from V and 4 bases from J, the junction kept 12 bases outside the gene matches. DNA for the CDR3: TGTGCCAGCAGCTACCCTGGAGAGGGGGCGGTCTATGGCTACACCTTC. This gives the protein CASSYPGEGAVYGYTF.

This chain uses TRBV3-1 with TRBJ2-7, with TRBD2 matching 9 bases. The CDR3 totals 17 residues. Germline V gene lookup returns CDR1 LGHDT and CDR2 YNNKEL (reference sequence). V was pared by 4 bases and J by 2 bases, with 12 bases of the junction left unmatched. CDR3 in amino acids: CASSPKQGLAGPYEQYF. The CDR3 coding sequence is TGTGCCAGCAGCCCGAAGCAGGGTCTAGCGGGGCCCTACGAGCAGTACTTC.

In this sample, this clonotype turned up a few times. The chain couples TRBV5-1 to TRBJ2-5; 8 nucleotides match TRBD1. The end of the DNA is better explained by TRBJ2-7, so the J call may be wrong. CDR3 length: 14 amino acids. CDR1 is SGHRS and CDR2 is YFSETQ in the germline V gene. The CDR3 DNA follows: TGCGCCAGCAGCTCTTTCGCAGGGGGCGACGAGCAGTACTTC. Its translation: CASSSFAGGDEQYF.

This clonotype has only a few counts. This chain uses TRBV12-3 or TRBV12-4 with TRBJ2-7; 9 nucleotides align to TRBD1. The CDR3 spans 15 residues. After removal of 6 bases from V and 4 bases from J, the junction contained 10 bases not matched to a gene. The CDR3 DNA reads TGTGCCAGCAGCCAAACAGGGGGCACTGGATACGAGCAGTACTTC. Protein: CASSQTGGTGYEQYF.

Note on this clonotype: The junction departs from the called germline gene at one end, perhaps through a read error. The chain links TRBV7-2 to TRBJ1-6; the D gene is possibly TRBD1 (5 bases). In germline, CDR1 is SGHTA, CDR2 FQGNSA. There are 14 residues in the CDR3. In DNA form, the CDR3 reads TGTGCCAGCAGCTTACAGGGTTATAGTTCACCCCTCCACTTT. Encoded protein: CASSLQGYSSPLHF.

This clonotype was seen a handful of times. The chain carries TRBV4-3 and TRBJ2-1; 9 nucleotides match TRBD2. J lost 8 bases, V lost 0 bases, and 8 bases had no gene match. This CDR3 contains 16 residues. Germline values: CDR1 LGHNA, CDR2 YSLEER. Written as DNA, the CDR3 is TGCGCCAGCAGCCAAGAGTCGGCGGGAGGGTTGGATGAGCAGTTCTTC. Translating gives CASSQESAGGLDEQFF.

This clonotype occurred a few times. The chain combines TRBV25-1 with TRBJ2-3, with 9 bases that match TRBD2. Germline values: CDR1 MGHDK, CDR2 SYGVNS. The CDR3 is made up of 17 amino acids. With V trimmed by 4 bases and J by 5 bases, 13 bases remained unmatched. CDR3 protein: CASSAPLFAGGRDTQYF. CDR3 sequence (DNA): TGTGCCAGCAGTGCACCCCTCTTCGCGGGAGGGCGAGATACGCAGTATTTT.

CDR3 residues: CASSTILYQPQHF. The CDR3 DNA reads as TGTGCCAGCAGCACCATCCTGTATCAGCCCCAGCATTTT. J is TRBJ1-5 and V is TRBV27; no reliable D call. Germline values: CDR1 MNHEY, CDR2 SMNVEV (reference sequence). With 6 bases removed from V and 5 bases from J, the gap between germline ends came to 11 bases. This CDR3 comprises 13 residues.